Listed below are T cell receptor beta chains from one sample, sequenced in a study of T cell repertoires in cytomegalovirus infection. TCRdb re-called the reads with MiXCR, one entry per CDR3 protein. The sample lists 170,000 or so distinct CDR3 sequences, approximately 18% seen once, with approximately 25% in the top ten. Sequencing used CD8+ T cells from PBMCs. The receptors come from a human donor in good health (CMV status not recorded). Some clones in this sample may be carry-over from other donors' samples. Each CDR3 is given with its conserved first and last residue. The order of the fields is CDR3 DNA, CDR3 protein, clone size, D gene, J gene, V gene. A D gene is named only where the DNA matches it firmly. Some rows mark clone size as missing; the rest say once, few, many or name a class of expanded clone.

CDR3nt: TGCAGCGTTGACGGACAGGTCCTGAACACTGAAGCTTTCTTT
CDR3aa: CSVDGQVLNTEAFF
abundance: .
d_gene: TRBD1
j_gene: TRBJ1-1
v_gene: TRBV29-1

CDR3nt: TGTGCCAGCAGCTGGGGAACAGGGAACTACGAGCAGTACTTC
CDR3aa: CASSWGTGNYEQYF
abundance: .
d_gene: .
j_gene: TRBJ2-7
v_gene: TRBV7-9

CDR3nt: TGTGCCAGCAGTTCTCATCAAACAGGGGAGGGGTTTTACAATGAGCAGTTCTTC
CDR3aa: CASSSHQTGEGFYNEQFF
abundance: .
d_gene: .
j_gene: TRBJ2-1
v_gene: TRBV28

CDR3nt: TGTGCCAGCAGTTTTCCGACTAGCGGGGGACGAGGCAATGAGCAGTTCTTC
CDR3aa: CASSFPTSGGRGNEQFF
abundance: .
d_gene: TRBD2
j_gene: TRBJ2-1
v_gene: TRBV6-2/TRBV6-3

CDR3nt: TGCAGTGCTTCTAAATTCCGGGACAGGGAAAAGGATCAGCCCCAGCATTTT
CDR3aa: CSASKFRDREKDQPQHF
abundance: few
d_gene: TRBD1
j_gene: TRBJ1-5
v_gene: TRBV20-1

CDR3nt: TGTGCCAGCTCACCCCTTAAGGTGGCTTATAACAATGAGCAGTTCTTC
CDR3aa: CASSPLKVAYNNEQFF
abundance: .
d_gene: .
j_gene: TRBJ2-1
v_gene: TRBV18

CDR3nt: TGTGCCAGCAGCTCACCCGACCAGGGGAACACTGAAGCTTTCTTT
CDR3aa: CASSSPDQGNTEAFF
abundance: few
d_gene: .
j_gene: TRBJ1-1
v_gene: TRBV7-9

CDR3nt: TGTGCCAGCTCACCACCGCGAGAGGCACGGCTCGAGATTAATTCACCCCTCCACTTT
CDR3aa: CASSPPREARLEINSPLHF
abundance: few
d_gene: .
j_gene: TRBJ1-6
v_gene: TRBV18

CDR3nt: TGTGCCAGCAGTGGACAGTACAATGAGCAGTTCTTC
CDR3aa: CASSGQYNEQFF
abundance: .
d_gene: .
j_gene: TRBJ2-1
v_gene: TRBV12-3/TRBV12-4

CDR3nt: TGTGCCAGCAGCCCTGGAAGGGGCAGGGAGGCCTATGGCTACACCTTC
CDR3aa: CASSPGRGREAYGYTF
abundance: few
d_gene: .
j_gene: TRBJ1-2
v_gene: TRBV7-9

CDR3nt: TGTGCCAGCAGCCAAGCGCATGCTGAAGCTTTCTTT
CDR3aa: CASSQAHAEAFF
abundance: once
d_gene: .
j_gene: TRBJ1-1
v_gene: TRBV7-9

CDR3nt: TGTGCCAGCAGCCCCGGGACAGGGGTGATGTACGAGCAGTACTTC
CDR3aa: CASSPGTGVMYEQYF
abundance: .
d_gene: TRBD1
j_gene: TRBJ2-7
v_gene: TRBV7-8

CDR3nt: TGTGCCAGCAGGGGAGAGAACACCGGGGAGCTGTTTTTT
CDR3aa: CASRGENTGELFF
abundance: .
d_gene: .
j_gene: TRBJ2-2
v_gene: TRBV7-6

CDR3nt: TGTGCCAGCAGCTCGTCCTTGGGGGGGGCGAACACTGAAGCTTTCTTT
CDR3aa: CASSSSLGGANTEAFF
abundance: .
d_gene: .
j_gene: TRBJ1-1
v_gene: TRBV7-6

CDR3nt: TGTGCCACCAGCAGAGTTAGGGTCGCCAGGGAGGGTGAGACCCAGTACTTC
CDR3aa: CATSRVRVAREGETQYF
abundance: many
d_gene: TRBD2
j_gene: TRBJ2-5
v_gene: TRBV15

CDR3nt: TGTGCCAGCAGCTTAGCGGGGGAGGATGACAATGAGCAGTTCTTC
CDR3aa: CASSLAGEDDNEQFF
abundance: few
d_gene: .
j_gene: TRBJ2-1
v_gene: TRBV7-9

CDR3nt: TGTGCCAGCAGGAGGGACGGTTACTACGAGCAGTACTTC
CDR3aa: CASRRDGYYEQYF
abundance: few
d_gene: .
j_gene: TRBJ2-7
v_gene: TRBV6-1

CDR3nt: TGTTCCAGCAGCCGAACAGGGGGCAGCAATCAGCCCCAGCATTTT
CDR3aa: CSSSRTGGSNQPQHF
abundance: .
d_gene: TRBD1
j_gene: TRBJ1-5
v_gene: TRBV7-9

CDR3nt: TGTGCTAGCAGGGCTACCGGGACCATTCCCCTCGAGCAGTACTTC
CDR3aa: CASRATGTIPLEQYF
abundance: few
d_gene: .
j_gene: TRBJ2-7
v_gene: TRBV12-5

CDR3nt: TGTGCCAGCAGTTACTCGACAGATGCCGATGAGCAGTTCTTC
CDR3aa: CASSYSTDADEQFF
abundance: .
d_gene: .
j_gene: TRBJ2-1
v_gene: TRBV6-6

CDR3nt: TGTGCCAGCAGCATTAGCGGGGAACAGGGATACGAGCAGTACTTC
CDR3aa: CASSISGEQGYEQYF
abundance: .
d_gene: TRBD2
j_gene: TRBJ2-7
v_gene: TRBV7-4

CDR3nt: TGCGCCAGCAGCCAATATAGCTCTGGAAACACCATATATTTT
CDR3aa: CASSQYSSGNTIYF
abundance: few
d_gene: .
j_gene: TRBJ1-3
v_gene: TRBV4-1

CDR3nt: TGTGCCAGCAGTTCCGGCAACCAAGAGACCCAGTACTTC
CDR3aa: CASSSGNQETQYF
abundance: .
d_gene: .
j_gene: TRBJ2-5
v_gene: TRBV28

CDR3nt: TGTGCCAGCAGTTTAGGGACAGGGGACTATGGCTACACCTTC
CDR3aa: CASSLGTGDYGYTF
abundance: few
d_gene: TRBD1
j_gene: TRBJ1-2
v_gene: TRBV12-3/TRBV12-4

CDR3nt: TGTGCCAGCCGTCCCCACAAGACATACCGCCAAGAGACCCAGTACTTC
CDR3aa: CASRPHKTYRQETQYF
abundance: once
d_gene: .
j_gene: TRBJ2-5
v_gene: TRBV27

CDR3nt: TGTGCCACCAGCGGGACTAGCGGTCAATACAATGAGCAGTTCTTC
CDR3aa: CATSGTSGQYNEQFF
abundance: .
d_gene: TRBD2
j_gene: TRBJ2-1
v_gene: TRBV15

CDR3nt: TGTACTTGGCAGGGGTTGGGCACAGATACGCAGTATTTT
CDR3aa: CTWQGLGTDTQYF
abundance: .
d_gene: .
j_gene: TRBJ2-3
v_gene: TRBV7-6

CDR3nt: TGTGCCAGCAGTTTGGACAGGATTTATGAAAAACTGTTTTTT
CDR3aa: CASSLDRIYEKLFF
abundance: few
d_gene: TRBD1
j_gene: TRBJ1-4
v_gene: TRBV28

CDR3nt: TGTGCCAGCAGTTACCTGGGACTATCCGAAGCTTTCTTT
CDR3aa: CASSYLGLSEAFF
abundance: .
d_gene: .
j_gene: TRBJ1-1
v_gene: TRBV6-2/TRBV6-3

CDR3nt: TGTGCCAGCAGTTACCGGGACAGGAATTCACCCCTCCACTTT
CDR3aa: CASSYRDRNSPLHF
abundance: .
d_gene: TRBD1
j_gene: TRBJ1-6
v_gene: TRBV6-5

CDR3nt: TGTGCCAGCAAGGGAACGCCCCCGATGAACACTGAAGCTTTCTTT
CDR3aa: CASKGTPPMNTEAFF
abundance: .
d_gene: .
j_gene: TRBJ1-1
v_gene: TRBV6-2/TRBV6-3

CDR3nt: TGTGCCAGCAGCTTATCTCGGGGTTTAATCTCTGGGGCCAACGTCCTGACTTTC
CDR3aa: CASSLSRGLISGANVLTF
abundance: .
d_gene: .
j_gene: TRBJ2-6
v_gene: TRBV11-1

CDR3nt: TGTGCCAGCAGTACCGGGACAGGAAACCGTGATTGGTATGGCTACACCTTC
CDR3aa: CASSTGTGNRDWYGYTF
abundance: few
d_gene: TRBD1
j_gene: TRBJ1-2
v_gene: TRBV12-3/TRBV12-4

CDR3nt: TGTGCCAGCAGCTTAGAGGATGACAATGAGCAGTTCTTC
CDR3aa: CASSLEDDNEQFF
abundance: many
d_gene: .
j_gene: TRBJ2-1
v_gene: TRBV7-2

CDR3nt: TGTGCCACCAGTGAGCCTCAGGGGATTGAGGAGACCCAGTACTTC
CDR3aa: CATSEPQGIEETQYF
abundance: once
d_gene: .
j_gene: TRBJ2-5
v_gene: TRBV24-1

CDR3nt: TGTGCCAGCACCCTACTAGCGGGGGATAGCACAGATACGCAGTATTTT
CDR3aa: CASTLLAGDSTDTQYF
abundance: few
d_gene: TRBD2
j_gene: TRBJ2-3
v_gene: TRBV12-3/TRBV12-4

CDR3nt: TGTGCCAGCAATACAGATCCTTACAATGAGCAGTTCTTC
CDR3aa: CASNTDPYNEQFF
abundance: .
d_gene: .
j_gene: TRBJ2-1
v_gene: TRBV6-6

CDR3nt: TGTGCCAGCAGTCCTACAGGGCGGAACAGGGAGACCCAGTACTTC
CDR3aa: CASSPTGRNRETQYF
abundance: few
d_gene: .
j_gene: TRBJ2-5
v_gene: TRBV28

CDR3nt: TGTGCCAGCAGCCAAGAAGGGGGAGGAGAAAAACTGTTTTTT
CDR3aa: CASSQEGGGEKLFF
abundance: few
d_gene: .
j_gene: TRBJ1-4
v_gene: TRBV14

CDR3nt: TGCAGCGTTGAAAAGGAGACTGAAGCTTTCTTT
CDR3aa: CSVEKETEAFF
abundance: few
d_gene: .
j_gene: TRBJ1-1
v_gene: TRBV29-1

CDR3nt: TGTGCCAGCAGCTCCCGACCTAAGACTACCGGGGAGCTGTTTTTT
CDR3aa: CASSSRPKTTGELFF
abundance: few
d_gene: .
j_gene: TRBJ2-2
v_gene: TRBV7-8

CDR3nt: TGCAGCGTTGAAGATCAAGGGCCACGGAGGGGGCCTCCCTACGAGCAGTACTTC
CDR3aa: CSVEDQGPRRGPPYEQYF
abundance: .
d_gene: .
j_gene: TRBJ2-7
v_gene: TRBV29-1

CDR3nt: TGTGCTAGCAGCTTAGATGGAGGGGGCGAGACCCAGTACTTC
CDR3aa: CASSLDGGGETQYF
abundance: .
d_gene: .
j_gene: TRBJ2-5
v_gene: TRBV7-6

CDR3nt: TGTGCCAGCAGTTACGAGGACCGATTACAAAATGAGCAGTTCTTC
CDR3aa: CASSYEDRLQNEQFF
abundance: .
d_gene: .
j_gene: TRBJ2-1
v_gene: TRBV6-6

CDR3nt: TGTGCCAGCAGGGGGTTGGACACTGAAGCTTTCTTT
CDR3aa: CASRGLDTEAFF
abundance: few
d_gene: .
j_gene: TRBJ1-1
v_gene: TRBV12-3/TRBV12-4

CDR3nt: TGTGCCAGCAGTTCAACAGGGGAGCAGTACTTC
CDR3aa: CASSSTGEQYF
abundance: few
d_gene: .
j_gene: TRBJ2-7
v_gene: TRBV6-2/TRBV6-3

CDR3nt: TGTGCCAGCAGCCCTCAACCTGGGACTGGGGGGATCCATGAGCAGTTCTTC
CDR3aa: CASSPQPGTGGIHEQFF
abundance: few
d_gene: .
j_gene: TRBJ2-1
v_gene: TRBV6-5

CDR3nt: TGTGCCAGCAGCTTACCCCCTAGGTCACTAGCGGGGGCGGACACCGGGGAGCTGTTTTTT
CDR3aa: CASSLPPRSLAGADTGELFF
abundance: few
d_gene: TRBD2
j_gene: TRBJ2-2
v_gene: TRBV7-9

CDR3nt: TGTGCCAGCAGTTTGGACGGGACCCAAGAGACCCAGTACTTC
CDR3aa: CASSLDGTQETQYF
abundance: few
d_gene: .
j_gene: TRBJ2-5
v_gene: TRBV27

CDR3nt: TGTGCCAGCAGCTTAGAGGACAGCTCCTACGAGCAGTACTTC
CDR3aa: CASSLEDSSYEQYF
abundance: .
d_gene: .
j_gene: TRBJ2-7
v_gene: TRBV7-9

CDR3nt: TGTGCCAGCAGCTTAATAGCAGGCGGGCAAGGGAGCACAGATACGCAGTATTTT
CDR3aa: CASSLIAGGQGSTDTQYF
abundance: .
d_gene: .
j_gene: TRBJ2-3
v_gene: TRBV7-3

CDR3nt: TGCGCCAGCAGCCCCTACCTGGGGACTGGAGAGACCCAGTACTTC
CDR3aa: CASSPYLGTGETQYF
abundance: .
d_gene: .
j_gene: TRBJ2-5
v_gene: TRBV4-1

CDR3nt: TGTGCCAGCAGTTACTCCAGCGGGGGGCGCAATGAGCAGTTCTTC
CDR3aa: CASSYSSGGRNEQFF
abundance: .
d_gene: TRBD2
j_gene: TRBJ2-1
v_gene: TRBV6-5

CDR3nt: TGTGCCAGCAGCCATCCCAGGACAGGGCTCCCTGAAGGCTACACCTTC
CDR3aa: CASSHPRTGLPEGYTF
abundance: few
d_gene: TRBD1
j_gene: TRBJ1-2
v_gene: TRBV7-2

CDR3nt: TGTGCCAGCAGCTTAGCCCCGACAGGGTATACCTACAATGAGCAGTTCTTC
CDR3aa: CASSLAPTGYTYNEQFF
abundance: few
d_gene: TRBD1
j_gene: TRBJ2-1
v_gene: TRBV11-2

CDR3nt: TGTGCCAGCAGCCCCCCCGCGACAGGGGAAAAGACCCAGTACTTC
CDR3aa: CASSPPATGEKTQYF
abundance: few
d_gene: TRBD1
j_gene: TRBJ2-5
v_gene: TRBV7-9

CDR3nt: TGCGCCAGCAGCCAAGATTGGGATAGTAGGACTGAAGCTTTCTTT
CDR3aa: CASSQDWDSRTEAFF
abundance: .
d_gene: .
j_gene: TRBJ1-1
v_gene: TRBV4-1

CDR3nt: TGTGCCAGCAGCCTTAAGTGGGGGGACTCCCCCGGGGAGCTGTTTTTT
CDR3aa: CASSLKWGDSPGELFF
abundance: .
d_gene: .
j_gene: TRBJ2-2
v_gene: TRBV7-6

CDR3nt: TGTGCCAGCACCTCTAGCACAGATACGCAGTATTTT
CDR3aa: CASTSSTDTQYF
abundance: few
d_gene: .
j_gene: TRBJ2-3
v_gene: TRBV12-3/TRBV12-4

CDR3nt: TGTGCCACCAATCGCGGGACACCCTCTGGAAACACCATATATTTT
CDR3aa: CATNRGTPSGNTIYF
abundance: few
d_gene: .
j_gene: TRBJ1-3
v_gene: TRBV12-3/TRBV12-4